The clone carrying this T cell receptor beta chain has at least ten counts. Its antigen remains unknown. The data originate from a study of spatial heterogeneity in lung cancer. The CDR3 extends over 11 amino acids. From germline, CDR1 is SGDLS and CDR2 YYNGEE. Trimming pared 8 bases from V and 7 bases from J, leaving 9 bases between. Time point given: sample taken at primary tumor resection. The donors, more than 55 patients with untreated early-stage non-small cell lung cancer, provided the samples. No cell sorting; template was whole RNA from tumor, lung tissue or PBMC. TCRdb itself ran the 5' RACE reads through MiXCR, one entry per CDR3 protein. Of roughly 80,000 distinct CDR3 sequences listed, around 7.3% are singletons. General study points: There were more appearances of ubiquitous expanded tumor TCRs in blood at resection than at follow-up.

The sequenced sample was PBMCs, obtained at surgery. This receptor was identified in a male donor with early-stage non-small cell lung cancer. The chain uses TRBV9 and TRBJ2-2; D unclear. In DNA form, the CDR3 reads TGTGCCAGTCTTTCTAACGGGGAGCTGTTTTTT. Its translation is CASLSNGELFF. Drawing the rest from reference TRBV9 and TRBJ2-2, the complete variable domain is DSGVTQTPKHLITATGQRVTLRCSPRSGDLSVYWYQQSLDQGLQFLIQYYNGEERAKGNILERFSAQQFPDLHSELNLSSLELGDSALYFCASLSNGELFFGEGSRLTVL.